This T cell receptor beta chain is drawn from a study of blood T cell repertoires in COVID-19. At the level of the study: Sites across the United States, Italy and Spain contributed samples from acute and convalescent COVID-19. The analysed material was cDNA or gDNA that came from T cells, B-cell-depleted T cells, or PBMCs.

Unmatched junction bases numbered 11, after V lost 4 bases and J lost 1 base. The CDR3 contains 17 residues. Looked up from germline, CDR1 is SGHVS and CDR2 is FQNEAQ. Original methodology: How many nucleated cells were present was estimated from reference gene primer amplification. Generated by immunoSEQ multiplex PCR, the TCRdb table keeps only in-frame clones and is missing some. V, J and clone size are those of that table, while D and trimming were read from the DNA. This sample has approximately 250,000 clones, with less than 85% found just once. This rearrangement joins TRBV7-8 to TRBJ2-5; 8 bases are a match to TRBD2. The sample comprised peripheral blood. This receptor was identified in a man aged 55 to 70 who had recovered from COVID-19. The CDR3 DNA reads TGTGCCAGCAGCTCCCGGGGGGGGACGGCCGGCCAAGAGACCCAGTACTTC. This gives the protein CASSSRGGTAGQETQYF.